The 2 T cell receptor beta chains given below trace back to one sample, sequenced in a study of T cells in Graves' hyperthyroidism and ophthalmopathy. There were TCR beta CDR3 regions amplified from RNA transcripts. HTBI primers drove first-round RT-PCR of the TCR CDR3. Using its own MiXCR run on the multiplex PCR reads, TCRdb lists one record per CDR3 protein. The profile shows approximately 430,000 distinct CDR3 sequences, around 14% of them singletons. Source material: blood. The receptor source for this set is a woman under 30 with Graves' hyperthyroidism.

This chain uses TRBV4-1 with TRBJ1-2; possibly TRBD1 for D (6 bases). From germline, CDR1 is MGHRA and CDR2 YSYEKL. Trimming pared 0 bases from V and 1 base from J, leaving 15 bases between. The CDR3 contains 17 residues. The CDR3 region has the DNA TGCGCCAGCAGCCAAGAGTACGTTACAGGGTTTAACTATGGCTACACCTTC. Amino acids: CASSQEYVTGFNYGYTF.

This clonotype was picked up a small number of times. The V and J genes are TRBV6-1 and TRBJ2-7; 14 nucleotides match TRBD2. This CDR3 is built from 16 residues. The germline CDR1 and CDR2 sequences are MNHNS and SASEGT. J lost 2 bases, V lost 5 bases, and 5 bases had no gene match. CDR3 coding DNA: TGTGCCAGCAGTTTGGGACTAGCGGGAGTAACCTACGAGCAGTACTTC. Amino acid sequence: CASSLGLAGVTYEQYF.